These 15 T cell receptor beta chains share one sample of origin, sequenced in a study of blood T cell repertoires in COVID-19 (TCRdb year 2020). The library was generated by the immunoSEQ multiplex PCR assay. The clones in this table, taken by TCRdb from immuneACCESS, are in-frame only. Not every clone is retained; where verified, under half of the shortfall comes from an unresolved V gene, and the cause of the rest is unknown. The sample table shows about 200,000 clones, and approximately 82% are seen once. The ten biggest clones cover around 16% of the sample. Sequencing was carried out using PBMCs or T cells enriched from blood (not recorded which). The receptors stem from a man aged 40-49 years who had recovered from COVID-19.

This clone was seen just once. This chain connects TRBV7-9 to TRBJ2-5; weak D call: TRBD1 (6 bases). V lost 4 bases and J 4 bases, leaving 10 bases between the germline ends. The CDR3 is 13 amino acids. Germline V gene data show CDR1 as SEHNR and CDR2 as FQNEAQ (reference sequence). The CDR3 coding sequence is TGTGCCAGCAGCTCCCAGGGGCCAGAGACCCAGTACTTC. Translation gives CASSSQGPETQYF.

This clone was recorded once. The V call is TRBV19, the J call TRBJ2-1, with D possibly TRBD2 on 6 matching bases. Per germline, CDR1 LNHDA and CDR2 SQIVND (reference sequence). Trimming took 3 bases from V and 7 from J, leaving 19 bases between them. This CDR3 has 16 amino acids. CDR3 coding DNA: TGTGCCAGTAGTATCCGCGCCGGGACGGAGGGGAATGAGCAGTTCTTC. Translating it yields CASSIRAGTEGNEQFF.

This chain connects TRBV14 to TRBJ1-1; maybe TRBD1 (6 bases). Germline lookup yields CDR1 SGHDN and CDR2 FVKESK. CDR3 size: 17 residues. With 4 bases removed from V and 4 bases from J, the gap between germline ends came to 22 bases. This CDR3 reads CASSPIRGTPRGTEAFF. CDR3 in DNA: TGTGCCAGCAGCCCCATAAGAGGGACACCAAGGGGCACTGAAGCTTTCTTT.

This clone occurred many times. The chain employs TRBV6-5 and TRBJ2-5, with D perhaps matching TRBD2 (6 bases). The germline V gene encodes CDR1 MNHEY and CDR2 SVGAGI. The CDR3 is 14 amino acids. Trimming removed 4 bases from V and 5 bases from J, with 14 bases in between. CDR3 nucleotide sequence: TGTGCCAGCAGTTTGAGGGAGGTCGCGGAGACCCAGTACTTC. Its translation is CASSLREVAETQYF.

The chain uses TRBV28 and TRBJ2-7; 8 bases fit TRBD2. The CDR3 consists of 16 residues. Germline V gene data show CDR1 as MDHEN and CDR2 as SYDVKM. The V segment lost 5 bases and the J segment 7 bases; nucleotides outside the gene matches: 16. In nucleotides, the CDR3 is TGTGCCAGCAGTCCTGGCGGGGGGTCCTCCCTCGGGGAGCAGTACTTC. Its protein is CASSPGGGSSLGEQYF.

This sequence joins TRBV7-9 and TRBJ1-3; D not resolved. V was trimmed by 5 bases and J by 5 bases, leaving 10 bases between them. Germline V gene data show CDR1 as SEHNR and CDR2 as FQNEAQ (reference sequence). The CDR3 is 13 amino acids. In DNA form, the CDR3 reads TGTGCCAGCAGCCCCAGTGTAAGAAACACCATATATTTT. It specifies CASSPSVRNTIYF.

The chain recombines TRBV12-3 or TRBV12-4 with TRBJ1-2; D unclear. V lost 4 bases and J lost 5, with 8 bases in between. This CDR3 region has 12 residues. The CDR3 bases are TGTGCCAGCAGTTACCTAGAATATGGCTACACCTTC. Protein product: CASSYLEYGYTF.

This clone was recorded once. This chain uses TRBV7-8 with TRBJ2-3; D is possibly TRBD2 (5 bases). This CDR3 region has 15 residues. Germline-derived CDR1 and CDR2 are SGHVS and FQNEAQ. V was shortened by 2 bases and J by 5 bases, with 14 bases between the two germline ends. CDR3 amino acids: CASSLIPGVGDTQYF. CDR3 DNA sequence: TGTGCCAGCAGCTTAATCCCCGGGGTGGGAGATACGCAGTATTTT. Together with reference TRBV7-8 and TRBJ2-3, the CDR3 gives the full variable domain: GAGVSQSPRYKVAKRGQDVALRCDPISGHVSLFWYQQALGQGPEFLTYFQNEAQLDKSGLPSDRFFAERPEGSVSTLKIQRTQQEDSAVYLCASSLIPGVGDTQYFGPGTRLTVL.

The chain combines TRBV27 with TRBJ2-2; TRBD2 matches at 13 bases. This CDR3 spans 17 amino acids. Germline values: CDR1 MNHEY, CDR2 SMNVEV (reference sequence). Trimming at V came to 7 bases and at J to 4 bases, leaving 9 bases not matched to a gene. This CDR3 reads CASKRTSGGSGTGELFF. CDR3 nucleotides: TGTGCCAGCAAGAGGACTAGCGGGGGCTCGGGCACCGGGGAGCTGTTTTTT.

CDR3: CASSLSGGAEEQYF. The CDR3 region has the DNA TGCGCCAGCAGCCTTAGCGGGGGGGCGGAAGAGCAGTACTTC. This chain connects TRBV4-3 to TRBJ2-7; 11 nucleotides line up with TRBD2. Germline CDR1 reads LGHNA; CDR2 reads YSLEER. V shed 4 bases, J shed 7 bases, and the junction held 6 bases outside the gene matches. This CDR3 has 14 residues.

CDR3 coding DNA: TGTGCCGCCCAGGGCACCGGCGAAAACACCATATATTTT. This translates into CAAQGTGENTIYF. The chain joins TRBV24-1 to TRBJ1-3; TRBD1 is a possible D gene (5 bases). V was trimmed by 12 bases and J by 6 bases, leaving 17 bases between them. Germline V gene sequence: CDR1 KGHDR, CDR2 SFDVKD. The CDR3 spans 13 residues.

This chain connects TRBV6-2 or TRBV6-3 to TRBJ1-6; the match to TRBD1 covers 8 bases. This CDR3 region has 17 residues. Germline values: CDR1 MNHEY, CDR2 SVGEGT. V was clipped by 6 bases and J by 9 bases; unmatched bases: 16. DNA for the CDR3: TGTGCCAGCAGCCTCACCGGGACAGGACTTAATTCTTCACCCCTCCACTTT. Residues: CASSLTGTGLNSSPLHF.

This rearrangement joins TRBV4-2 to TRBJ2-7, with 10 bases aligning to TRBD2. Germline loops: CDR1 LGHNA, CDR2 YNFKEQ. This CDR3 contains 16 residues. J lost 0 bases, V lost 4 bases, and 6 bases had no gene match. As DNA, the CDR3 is TGTGCCAGCAGCCGAGGACTAGCGGAAAGCTCCTACGAGCAGTACTTC. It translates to CASSRGLAESSYEQYF.

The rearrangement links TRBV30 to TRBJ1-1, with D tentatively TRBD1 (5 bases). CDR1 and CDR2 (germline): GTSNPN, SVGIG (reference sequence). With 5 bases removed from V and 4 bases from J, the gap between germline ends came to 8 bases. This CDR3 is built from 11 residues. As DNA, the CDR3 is TGTGCCTGGGCCGACAGCACTGAAGCTTTCTTT. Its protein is CAWADSTEAFF.

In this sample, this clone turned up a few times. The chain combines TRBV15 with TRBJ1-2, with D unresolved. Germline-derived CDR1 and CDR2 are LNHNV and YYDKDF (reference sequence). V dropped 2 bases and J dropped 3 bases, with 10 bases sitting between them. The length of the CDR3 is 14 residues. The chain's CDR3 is CATSRRGNDYGYTF. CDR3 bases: TGTGCCACCAGCAGACGAGGGAATGACTATGGCTACACCTTC. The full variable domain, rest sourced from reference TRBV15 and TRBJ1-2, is DAMVIQNPRYQVTQFGKPVTLSCSQTLNHNVMYWYQQKSSQAPKLLFHYYDKDFNNEADTPDNFQSRRPNTSFCFLDIRSPGLGDTAMYLCATSRRGNDYGYTFGSGTRLTVV.